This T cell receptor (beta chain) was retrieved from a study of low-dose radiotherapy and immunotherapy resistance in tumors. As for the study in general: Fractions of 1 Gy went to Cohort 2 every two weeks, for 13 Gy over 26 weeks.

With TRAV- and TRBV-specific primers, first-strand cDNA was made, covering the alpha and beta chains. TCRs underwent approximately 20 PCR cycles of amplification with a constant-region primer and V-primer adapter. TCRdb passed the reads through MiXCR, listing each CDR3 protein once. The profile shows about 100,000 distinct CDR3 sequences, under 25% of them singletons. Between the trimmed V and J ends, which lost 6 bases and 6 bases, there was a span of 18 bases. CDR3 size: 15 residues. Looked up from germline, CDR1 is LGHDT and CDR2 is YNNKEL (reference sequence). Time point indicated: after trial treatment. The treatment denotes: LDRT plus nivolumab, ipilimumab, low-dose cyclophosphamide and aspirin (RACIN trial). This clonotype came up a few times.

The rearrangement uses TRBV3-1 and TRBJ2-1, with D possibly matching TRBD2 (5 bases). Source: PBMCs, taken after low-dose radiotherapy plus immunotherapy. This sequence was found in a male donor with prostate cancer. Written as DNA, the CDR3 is TGTGCCAGCAGACTCGATCTGGCTAGCCGCAATGAGCAGTTCTTC. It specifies CASRLDLASRNEQFF.